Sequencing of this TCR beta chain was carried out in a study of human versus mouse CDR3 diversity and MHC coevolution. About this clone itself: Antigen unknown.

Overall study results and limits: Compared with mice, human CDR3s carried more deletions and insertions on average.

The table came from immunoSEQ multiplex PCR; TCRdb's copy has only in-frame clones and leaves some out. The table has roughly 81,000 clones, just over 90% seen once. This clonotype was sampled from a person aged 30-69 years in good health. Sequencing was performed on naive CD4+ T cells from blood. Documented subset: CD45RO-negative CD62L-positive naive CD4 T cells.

CDR3 sequence: CASKGDYNSPLHF. Here the CDR3 DNA reads TGTGCCAGCAAGGGGGACTATAATTCACCCCTCCACTTT. The chain employs TRBV6-4 and TRBJ1-6; TRBD1 is a possible D gene (6 bases). Germline V gene data show CDR1 as MRHNA and CDR2 as SNTAGT. This CDR3 has 13 residues. Trimming took off 7 bases at V and 3 bases at J, with 7 bases between the two ends.